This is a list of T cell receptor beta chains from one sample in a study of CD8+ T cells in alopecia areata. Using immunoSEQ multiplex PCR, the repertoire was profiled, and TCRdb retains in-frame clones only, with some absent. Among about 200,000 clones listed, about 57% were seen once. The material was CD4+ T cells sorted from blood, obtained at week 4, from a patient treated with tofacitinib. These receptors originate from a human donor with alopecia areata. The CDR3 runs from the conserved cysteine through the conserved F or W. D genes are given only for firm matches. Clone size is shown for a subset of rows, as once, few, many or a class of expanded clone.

TGTGCCAGCAGCGCGCTGATACAGATCACAGATACGCAGTATTTT,CASSALIQITDTQYF,.,TRBV7-8,TRBJ2-3,.
TGTGCCACCAGCAGAGATTCAGCGCCCCTACCCCAAGAGACCCAGTACTTC,CATSRDSAPLPQETQYF,.,TRBV15,TRBJ2-5,.
TGTGCCAGCAGGTTGACAGGGGGCGCGAACGGGGAGCTGTTTTTT,CASRLTGGANGELFF,.,TRBV2,TRBJ2-2,TRBD1
TGCGCCAGCAGCTTTGGACAGGGCTATGGCTACACCTTC,CASSFGQGYGYTF,once,TRBV5-1,TRBJ1-2,TRBD1
TGCAGTGCTGATACAGGGACTTTAAGGTCCTTC,CSADTGTLRSF,.,TRBV20-1,TRBJ2-4,.
TGTGCCTGGAGTTACGGTCACACTGAAGCTTTCTTT,CAWSYGHTEAFF,.,TRBV30,TRBJ1-1,.
TGTGCCTGGAGTGTAACGGGACTAGCTGGTGTCAAAAACATTCAGTACTTC,CAWSVTGLAGVKNIQYF,.,TRBV30,TRBJ2-4,TRBD2
TGTGCCTGGAGTGTAGCCTATGGCTACACCTTC,CAWSVAYGYTF,.,TRBV30,TRBJ1-2,.
TGTGCCAGCAGTGAATCTAGAAATCAGCCCCAGCATTTT,CASSESRNQPQHF,.,TRBV6-1,TRBJ1-5,.
TGTGCCAGCAGCCAGGGGGTCGGGGAGCTGTTTTTT,CASSQGVGELFF,once,TRBV6-5,TRBJ2-2,TRBD1
TGTGCCAGCAGCAAATGGCGCACAGGAGAGGACCAGACCTACAATGAGCAGTTCTTC,CASSKWRTGEDQTYNEQFF,few,TRBV21-1,TRBJ2-1,.
TGTGCCAGCAGCTTACAGCCGGGGTCTTACGAGCAGTACTTC,CASSLQPGSYEQYF,.,TRBV7-9,TRBJ2-7,.
TGCAGCGACAACACGGGCAGGGTTCCTCTCTACTACGAGCAGTACTTC,CSDNTGRVPLYYEQYF,few,TRBV29-1,TRBJ2-7,.
TGCAGCGTGGGGACAGACTATGGCTACACCTTC,CSVGTDYGYTF,.,TRBV29-1,TRBJ1-2,TRBD1
TGCGCCAGCAGCCGTACTCTAGCGGGGGTGGCTCGTACGCAGTATTTT,CASSRTLAGVARTQYF,few,TRBV4-1,TRBJ2-3,TRBD2
TGTGCCAGCACAAATTCTGACGAGCAGTTCTTC,CASTNSDEQFF,.,TRBV9,TRBJ2-1,.
TGCAGCGTGGCGGTCCTCGGGAGGGGGAACACTGAAGCTTTCTTT,CSVAVLGRGNTEAFF,.,TRBV29-1,TRBJ1-1,.
TGTGCCAGCAGTGAACAGGGGAACGAGCAGTACTTC,CASSEQGNEQYF,.,TRBV6-1,TRBJ2-7,.
TGTGCCAGCAGCCCAAGGGCGGGGCAAGAGACCCAGTACTTC,CASSPRAGQETQYF,.,TRBV9,TRBJ2-5,.
TGCGCCAGCAGCCAAGCGGTAGCGGGTACAGATACGCAGTATTTT,CASSQAVAGTDTQYF,.,TRBV4-3,TRBJ2-3,TRBD2
TGTGCCAGCCTCGGGGGAGGGTCCGGGGAGCTGTTTTTT,CASLGGGSGELFF,.,TRBV2,TRBJ2-2,TRBD2
TGTGCCAGTAGTATCCAACCGGGAAACTATGGCTACACCTTC,CASSIQPGNYGYTF,few,TRBV19,TRBJ1-2,.
TGTGCCAGCAGTTGGAGGAGGACTACCTACGAGCAGTACTTC,CASSWRRTTYEQYF,.,TRBV5-6,TRBJ2-7,.
TGTGCCAGCAGTTTACCGGAGTCTAGAGGGAACACTGAAGCTTTCTTT,CASSLPESRGNTEAFF,.,TRBV2,TRBJ1-1,.
TGTGCCATGTCCCAGTTAGCGGTCCGGGACACTGAAGCTTTCTTT,CAMSQLAVRDTEAFF,few,TRBV10-3,TRBJ1-1,.
TGTGCCAGCAGCTCCTTTAATGAGCAGTTCTTC,CASSSFNEQFF,many,TRBV13,TRBJ2-1,.
TGTGCCAGCAGCTTGGGACAGGGGAACGAGCAGTACTTC,CASSLGQGNEQYF,.,TRBV7-9,TRBJ2-7,TRBD1
TGTGCCAGCAGCTTAAAAGGCACAGATACGCAGTATTTT,CASSLKGTDTQYF,.,TRBV7-3,TRBJ2-3,.
TGCAGCCCCAGGTTGGATGAGCAGTTCTTC,CSPRLDEQFF,.,TRBV20-1,TRBJ2-1,.
TGTGCCAGCCTCCCGAGGGGGACAGGGAGGCCTTATTTCACAGATACGCAGTATTTT,CASLPRGTGRPYFTDTQYF,.,TRBV7-9,TRBJ2-3,TRBD1
TGCAGCGCCCGGGCCACTAGCGCGGCTAGCACAGATACGCAGTATTTT,CSARATSAASTDTQYF,.,TRBV29-1,TRBJ2-3,TRBD2
TGCGCCAGCAGCCCGGATTCGGTTGAGCAGTTCTTC,CASSPDSVEQFF,.,TRBV5-1,TRBJ2-1,.
TGTGCCAGCAGTATCCGACAGGGCTACGAGCAGTACTTC,CASSIRQGYEQYF,many,TRBV6-6,TRBJ2-7,TRBD1
TGCAGCGCCTTACAGGGTCTTCCCTACAATGAGCAGTTCTTC,CSALQGLPYNEQFF,.,TRBV29-1,TRBJ2-1,.
TGTGCCTGGAGGCACCAAAATACGCAGTATTTT,CAWRHQNTQYF,.,TRBV30,TRBJ2-3,.
TGCGCCAGCAGCCAAGATCCTGGCGGGGCAGAAAGATATGGCTACACCTTC,CASSQDPGGAERYGYTF,.,TRBV4-3,TRBJ1-2,.
TGTGCCTGGAGTGAGTCAGGGGGCCCCCAGCATTTT,CAWSESGGPQHF,.,TRBV30,TRBJ1-5,TRBD1
TGTGCCATCAGTGGAGACAGGGGGAAGACCGGGGAGCTGTTTTTT,CAISGDRGKTGELFF,.,TRBV10-3,TRBJ2-2,TRBD1
TGTGCCAGCTCACCACTACTAGCGGGGACAGATACGCAGTATTTT,CASSPLLAGTDTQYF,few,TRBV18,TRBJ2-3,TRBD2
TGTGCCTGGAGGGGAGGGGAGACCCAGTACTTC,CAWRGGETQYF,.,TRBV30,TRBJ2-5,TRBD2
TGCGCCAGCAGCCAAGATTTCGGGGTGATCCAGGAGACCCAGTACTTC,CASSQDFGVIQETQYF,.,TRBV4-3,TRBJ2-5,.
TGCAGCGTTGAAGGTCTAGCGGGGGGCGCGCACGAGCAGTACTTC,CSVEGLAGGAHEQYF,.,TRBV29-1,TRBJ2-7,TRBD2
TGCAGCGTTGGGATCTCAGGGGGTAGGACCGGGGAGCTGTTTTTT,CSVGISGGRTGELFF,.,TRBV29-1,TRBJ2-2,TRBD1
TGTGCCAGCAGCTTAAGATGGAATGAGCAGTTCTTC,CASSLRWNEQFF,few,TRBV13,TRBJ2-1,.
TGTGCCAGCAGCTTAGCGCTAAGGAATTCACCCCTCCACTTT,CASSLALRNSPLHF,.,TRBV7-2,TRBJ1-6,.
TGTGCCAGCCGGGACCGAGGGTCAGATACGCAGTATTTT,CASRDRGSDTQYF,.,TRBV2,TRBJ2-3,.
TGCGCCAGCAGCTTGGGCGACAGCGATGGCGAAGTGTTTTTT,CASSLGDSDGEVFF,.,TRBV5-1,TRBJ1-4,.
TGTGCCAGCAGCCGCGGGACAGCACAAGAGACCCAGTACTTC,CASSRGTAQETQYF,few,TRBV7-8,TRBJ2-5,.
TGTGCCTGGAGGGGTGGAGATAATCAGCCCCAGCATTTT,CAWRGGDNQPQHF,.,TRBV30,TRBJ1-5,.
TGTGCCAGCAGCTTAGGAACGGGGAGATCCGGGGATACGCAGTATTTT,CASSLGTGRSGDTQYF,medium-sized,TRBV7-9,TRBJ2-3,.
TGCAGCGTTGAAGATCGGGCTAATGAAAAACTGTTTTTT,CSVEDRANEKLFF,.,TRBV29-1,TRBJ1-4,.
TGTGCCAGCAGCTTAGGACAGGGCGTATCGCGTGGCTACACCTTC,CASSLGQGVSRGYTF,.,TRBV5-6,TRBJ1-2,TRBD1
TGTGCCAGCAGTTCTGTTGGGACCTCTGGGGCCAACGTCCTGACTTTC,CASSSVGTSGANVLTF,.,TRBV2,TRBJ2-6,.
TGCAGCGTTGCCCCCCAGGGGTCCTCCGAGCAGTACTTC,CSVAPQGSSEQYF,.,TRBV29-1,TRBJ2-7,.